The present entry profiles one TCR beta chain with its context. Its antigen is still unknown. A second PCR of about 7 to 12 cycles used a sample-barcoded 5' primer and a J-beta primer mix. Through a template-switch adaptor with 12 random nucleotides, each cDNA molecule received a tag. One entry per CDR3 protein, called by TCRdb with MiXCR from the 5' RACE reads. The sample gives roughly 2 million distinct CDR3 sequences, roughly 50% of which show up once; around 2.1% is in the top ten. This sample stems from a study of blood T cells in healthy people across ages. Regarding the study as a whole: Estimates drawn from one million T cells were deemed to understate diversity. TCR beta diversity, measured per million T cells, fell in a roughly linear way with age.

Each donor's blood draw was 7.5 to 10 milliliters of peripheral blood. V was clipped by 3 bases and J by 0 bases, with 15 bases between them. This CDR3 region has 16 residues. The sample taken for sequencing was blood. V gene TRBV12-3 or TRBV12-4 combines with J gene TRBJ2-7; D is ambiguous. The TCR sequence derives from a woman between 35 and 50 years old in good health. CDR3 residues: CASSFRSAGSSYEQYF. CDR3 in DNA: TGTGCCAGCAGTTTTCGGAGCGCCGGGTCCTCCTACGAGCAGTACTTC.